These 26 T cell receptor beta chains were all obtained from the same sample, sequenced in a study of early T cells in non-severe SARS-CoV-2 infection. TCRdb re-called the 5' RACE reads with MiXCR, one entry per CDR3 protein. The sample records 30,000 to 40,000 distinct CDR3 sequences, less than 5.5% being singletons. Sample: whole blood. The receptors originated from an adult who was a healthcare worker with PCR-confirmed SARS-CoV-2 infection or an uninfected control (not recorded which).

This clonotype was observed many times. The chain joins TRBV7-6 to TRBJ2-7, with 11 positions matching TRBD2. CDR1 and CDR2 from the germline V gene are SGHVS and FNYEAQ. This CDR3 region has 16 residues. After removal of 0 bases from V and 2 bases from J, the junction contained 3 bases not matched to a gene. The CDR3 nucleotides are TGTGCCAGCAGCTTAGCGCCTAGCGGGGGGACCTACGAGCAGTACTTC. Translating gives CASSLAPSGGTYEQYF.

A few counts support this clonotype. This rearrangement joins TRBV30 to TRBJ2-5, with D tentatively TRBD2 (5 bases). Germline V gene sequence: CDR1 GTSNPN, CDR2 SVGIG (reference sequence). The germline V and J ends were trimmed by 7 bases and 4 bases, with 19 bases remaining between them. This CDR3 comprises 14 residues. Written as DNA, the CDR3 is TGTGCCTTTTCTCCGACTGGACGGGGAGAGACCCAGTACTTC. This translates into CAFSPTGRGETQYF.

This clonotype appeared a few times. The V gene is TRBV29-1, the J gene TRBJ1-1; no firm D call. In germline, CDR1 is SQVTM, CDR2 ANQGSEA. The CDR3 has 11 amino acids. The CDR3: CSADRNTEAFF. The CDR3 coding sequence is TGCAGTGCCGACCGAAACACTGAAGCTTTCTTT.

The chain uses TRBV29-1 and TRBJ2-3; TRBD1 matches 10 bases. After removal of 7 bases from V and 3 bases from J, the junction contained 7 bases not matched to a gene. The CDR3 runs to 14 residues. Germline V gene sequence: CDR1 SQVTM, CDR2 ANQGSEA. The CDR3 region is CSGTWTGGTDTQYF. Written as DNA, the CDR3 is TGCAGCGGAACCTGGACAGGGGGGACAGATACGCAGTATTTT.

In its sample, this clonotype was seen many times. The genes are TRBV29-1 and TRBJ2-1; no clear D gene. Trimming took off 7 bases at V and 0 bases at J, with 10 bases between the two ends. Looked up from germline, CDR1 is SQVTM and CDR2 is ANQGSEA. The CDR3 is 13 amino acids. In DNA form, the CDR3 reads TGCAGCGCCGCTTCAAGCTCCTACAATGAGCAGTTCTTC. Its translation is CSAASSSYNEQFF.

There are many counts of this clonotype. This rearrangement joins TRBV6-2 or TRBV6-3 to TRBJ2-7; either TRBD1 or TRBD2 may fit D (5 bases each). The CDR3 covers 14 residues. V lost 2 bases to trimming and J lost 0 bases, with 8 bases between them. Germline CDR1 reads MNHEY; CDR2 reads SVGEGT. Here the CDR3 reads CASSYRDGSYEQYF. The CDR3 DNA follows: TGTGCCAGCAGTTACCGGGACGGCTCCTACGAGCAGTACTTC.

The rearrangement joins TRBV7-2 to TRBJ1-5, with a possible D match to TRBD1 (6 bases). CDR3 length: 14 residues. CDR1 and CDR2 (germline): SGHTA, FQGNSA. V dropped 1 base and J dropped 4 bases, with 8 bases sitting between them. The CDR3 loop reads CASSLGTGNQPQHF. The CDR3 DNA reads as TGTGCCAGCAGCTTAGGCACAGGGAATCAGCCCCAGCATTTT.

This clonotype showed up many times. The rearrangement uses TRBV29-1 and TRBJ2-3; tentatively, D is TRBD2 (5 bases). The V end was cut by 7 bases, the J end by 2 bases, with 16 bases between. Germline CDR1 reads SQVTM; CDR2 reads ANQGSEA. The CDR3 loop spans 14 amino acids. CDR3 amino acids: CSASWGALTDTQYF. CDR3 sequence (DNA): TGCAGCGCCAGTTGGGGAGCTCTCACAGATACGCAGTATTTT.

The table lists this clonotype with many counts. The V gene is TRBV11-2, the J gene TRBJ1-2; a possible D gene is TRBD1 (6 bases). The CDR3 length is 14 residues. Trimming left V 3 bases short and J 4 bases short, with 12 bases between. Per the germline V gene, CDR1 is SGHAT and CDR2 is FQNNGV. DNA for the CDR3: TGTGCCAGCAGCTTGACCGGGACAATCTATGGCTACACCTTC. Amino acids: CASSLTGTIYGYTF.

This clonotype was counted many times. This chain connects TRBV13 to TRBJ2-5, with no clear D. The CDR3 sequence is 14 residues long. From germline, CDR1 is PRHDT and CDR2 FYEKMQ (reference sequence). Trimming took off 0 bases at V and 1 base at J, with 6 bases between the two ends. The CDR3 DNA sequence: TGTGCCAGCAGCTTAGGGAGCCGCCAAGAGACCCAGTACTTC. Translating it yields CASSLGSRQETQYF.

This clonotype came up many times. This rearrangement joins TRBV10-2 to TRBJ1-5; D gene ambiguous. The V end lost 2 bases, the J end lost 4 bases, and 3 bases lay between the germline ends. The CDR3 extends over 12 amino acids. Per the germline V gene, CDR1 is WSHSY and CDR2 is SAAADI. The CDR3 sequence: CASSEINQPQHF. The CDR3 region has the DNA TGCGCCAGCAGTGAGATTAATCAGCCCCAGCATTTT.

V gene TRBV5-1 combines with J gene TRBJ1-2; no firm D call. The CDR3 has 13 residues. Per germline, CDR1 SGHRS and CDR2 YFSETQ. V gave up 1 base and J gave up 2 bases, with 6 bases separating them. The CDR3 sequence: CASSLSSNYGYTF. DNA for the CDR3: TGCGCCAGCAGCTTGTCCAGCAACTATGGCTACACCTTC.

This clonotype was counted at least ten times. This sequence joins TRBV6-5 and TRBJ1-1, with 7 bases identical to TRBD1. This CDR3 has 13 residues. Germline V gene lookup returns CDR1 MNHEY and CDR2 SVGAGI. V shed 5 bases, J shed 3 bases, and the junction held 3 bases outside the gene matches. CDR3 in amino acids: CASSPTGDTEAFF. CDR3 coding DNA: TGTGCCAGCAGTCCTACAGGGGACACTGAAGCTTTCTTT.

J is TRBJ1-2 and V is TRBV28, with D tentatively TRBD1 (5 bases). Trimming took 2 bases from V and 8 from J, leaving 6 bases between them. The CDR3 consists of 11 residues. Germline loops: CDR1 MDHEN, CDR2 SYDVKM. CDR3 DNA: TGTGCCAGCAGTTTACAGGGCGGCTACACCTTC. This sequence encodes CASSLQGGYTF.

Ten or more counts support this clonotype. This chain connects TRBV18 to TRBJ1-2; D uncertain. The CDR3 has 11 amino acids. V shed 3 bases and J shed 5 bases, with 4 bases lying between them. Germline V CDR1 and CDR2: KGHSH, LQKENI. This CDR3 is CASSPLYGYTF. The CDR3 DNA reads as TGTGCCAGCTCACCCCTGTATGGCTACACCTTC.

This clonotype was seen many times. The chain uses TRBV9 and TRBJ2-1; D not resolved. Germline CDR1 and CDR2: SGDLS and YYNGEE. The V end was cut by 0 bases, the J end by 6 bases, with 7 bases between. CDR3 length: 13 amino acids. The CDR3 spells CASSVGLPNEQFF. CDR3 DNA: TGTGCCAGCAGCGTAGGTCTCCCCAATGAGCAGTTCTTC.

This clonotype was seen repeatedly, ten times or more. The chain carries TRBV20-1 and TRBJ2-1; the match to TRBD1 covers 10 bases. Germline CDR1 DFQATT, CDR2 SNEGSKA (reference sequence). Trimming cost V 8 bases and J 7 bases; bases outside gene matches: 14. The CDR3 runs 15 residues. The CDR3 spells CSPKQKVDRGNEQFF. CDR3 coding DNA: TGCAGTCCAAAACAAAAGGTGGACAGGGGGAATGAGCAGTTCTTC.

This clonotype was seen a few times. The chain carries TRBV10-3 and TRBJ1-1, with D unclear. Germline CDR1 and CDR2: ENHRY and SYGVKD. CDR3 size: 11 residues. V gave up 4 bases and J gave up 3 bases, with 3 bases separating them. The CDR3 loop is CAISVDTEAFF. The CDR3 nucleotides are TGTGCCATCAGTGTAGACACTGAAGCTTTCTTT.

The chain recombines TRBV11-2 with TRBJ2-3; no firm D call. Germline V gene lookup returns CDR1 SGHAT and CDR2 FQNNGV. Trimming left V 1 base short and J 0 bases short, with 5 bases between. There are 14 residues in the CDR3. DNA of the CDR3: TGTGCCAGCAGCTTAGTAGATAGCACAGATACGCAGTATTTT. This sequence encodes CASSLVDSTDTQYF. The variable domain in full, completed from reference TRBV11-2 and TRBJ2-3, reads EAGVAQSPRYKIIEKRQSVAFWCNPISGHATLYWYQQILGQGPKLLIQFQNNGVVDDSQLPKDRFSAERLKGVDSTLKIQPAKLEDSAVYLCASSLVDSTDTQYFGPGTRLTVL.

This sequence joins TRBV6-5 and TRBJ2-3, with 7 bases lining up with TRBD1. This CDR3 has 15 residues. Germline CDR1 and CDR2: MNHEY and SVGAGI. V lost 6 bases and J lost 2; bases outside the gene matches: 8. CDR3 sequence reads: CASREDRDFTDTQYF. CDR3 coding DNA: TGTGCCAGCAGGGAAGACAGGGATTTCACAGATACGCAGTATTTT.

At least ten counts were recorded for this clonotype. V and J are TRBV6-6 and TRBJ1-1; 9 positions match TRBD1. CDR1 is MNHNY, CDR2 SVGAGI, per germline (reference sequence). This CDR3 is built from 14 residues. V shed 3 bases, J shed 6 bases, and the junction held 5 bases outside the gene matches. CDR3 bases: TGTGCCAGCAGTTATGACAGGGGGGTACCTGAAGCTTTCTTT. Protein sequence: CASSYDRGVPEAFF.

The rearrangement uses TRBV9 and TRBJ1-6, with 10 nucleotides matching TRBD1. Germline CDR1 SGDLS, CDR2 YYNGEE. There are 16 residues in the CDR3. V shed 4 bases and J 10 bases; nucleotides not matched to a gene: 11. As DNA, the CDR3 is TGTGCCAGCAGCCCTGCCGGGACAGGGGTCCGGTCACCCCTCCACTTT. As protein: CASSPAGTGVRSPLHF.

This clonotype was seen a few times. The chain joins TRBV20-1 to TRBJ2-5; 8 bases map to TRBD1. J lost 5 bases, V lost 5 bases, and 4 bases had no gene match. From germline, CDR1 is DFQATT and CDR2 SNEGSKA (reference sequence). This CDR3 comprises 12 residues. The DNA of the CDR3 is TGCAGTGCTTGGGACAGGCTGGAGACCCAGTACTTC. Amino acid sequence: CSAWDRLETQYF.

This clonotype appeared many times. The chain employs TRBV7-9 and TRBJ2-5; the D is unclear. The germline gives CDR1 SEHNR, CDR2 FQNEAQ (reference sequence). Trimming pared 5 bases from V and 4 bases from J, leaving 8 bases between. The CDR3 is made up of 12 amino acids. The CDR3 reads CASSRPSETQYF. For the CDR3, the DNA is TGTGCCAGCAGCCGCCCGTCAGAGACCCAGTACTTC.

This clonotype was found many times. The chain recombines TRBV2 with TRBJ2-2; D gene unclear. This CDR3 comprises 12 residues. Trimming took 6 bases from V and 3 from J, leaving 5 bases between them. The germline V gene encodes CDR1 SNHLY and CDR2 FYNNEI. In DNA form, the CDR3 reads TGTGCCAGCAGGGTACACACCGGGGAGCTGTTTTTT. Amino acid sequence: CASRVHTGELFF.

This clonotype was picked up a small number of times. The chain links TRBV5-1 to TRBJ2-2; D ambiguous. There are 16 residues in the CDR3. Germline V gene data show CDR1 as SGHRS and CDR2 as YFSETQ. Trimming took off 0 bases at V and 0 bases at J, with 9 bases between the two ends. The CDR3 is CASSLAANANTGELFF. The CDR3 nucleotides read TGCGCCAGCAGCTTGGCTGCAAACGCGAACACCGGGGAGCTGTTTTTT.